Given below is one T cell receptor (beta chain) in context. Its specificity is not known. Using its own MiXCR run on the multiplex PCR reads, TCRdb lists one record per CDR3 protein. The data show some 21,000 distinct CDR3 sequences, 50% seen once. Germline lookup yields CDR1 LNHDA and CDR2 SQIVND (reference sequence). There are 15 residues in the CDR3. The V and J ends lost 6 bases and 4 bases respectively, with 16 bases between them. These data come from a study of breast tumors, draining lymph nodes, adjacent tissues. The study's findings and limits: Tumors had less TCR diversity than lymph nodes, more than nontumor tissue. Tumor T cell lymph node origin was a supported hypothesis, not proven. Tumor and nontumor repertoires were significantly more similar in luminal-like than in basal-like breast cancer.

This clonotype was sampled from a female donor with breast cancer. Some clones in this sample may be carry-over from other donors' samples. The chain combines TRBV19 with TRBJ2-1; D gene ambiguous. The material sequenced was breast tumor tissue. Written as DNA, the CDR3 is TGTGCCAGTAGCTCCTCTAGTGAGAAGTACAATGAGCAGTTCTTC. As protein: CASSSSSEKYNEQFF.